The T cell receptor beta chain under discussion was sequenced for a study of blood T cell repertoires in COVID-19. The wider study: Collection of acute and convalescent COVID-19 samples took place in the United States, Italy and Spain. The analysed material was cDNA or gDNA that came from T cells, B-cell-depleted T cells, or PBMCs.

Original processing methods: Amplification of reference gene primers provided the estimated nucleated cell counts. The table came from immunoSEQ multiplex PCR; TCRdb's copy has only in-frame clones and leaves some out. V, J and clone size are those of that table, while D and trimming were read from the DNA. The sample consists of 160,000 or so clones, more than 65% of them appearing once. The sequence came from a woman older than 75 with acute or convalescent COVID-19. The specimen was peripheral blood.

This chain's CDR3 is CASSLADSSYNEQFF. The CDR3 bases are TGTGCCAGCAGCTTGGCGGACAGCTCCTACAATGAGCAGTTCTTC. The V gene is TRBV5-5, the J gene TRBJ2-1, with D perhaps matching TRBD1 (6 bases). CDR1 and CDR2 from the germline V gene are SGHKS and YYEKEE (reference sequence). Trimming cost V 0 bases and J 0 bases, with 7 bases left between them. This CDR3 comprises 15 residues.